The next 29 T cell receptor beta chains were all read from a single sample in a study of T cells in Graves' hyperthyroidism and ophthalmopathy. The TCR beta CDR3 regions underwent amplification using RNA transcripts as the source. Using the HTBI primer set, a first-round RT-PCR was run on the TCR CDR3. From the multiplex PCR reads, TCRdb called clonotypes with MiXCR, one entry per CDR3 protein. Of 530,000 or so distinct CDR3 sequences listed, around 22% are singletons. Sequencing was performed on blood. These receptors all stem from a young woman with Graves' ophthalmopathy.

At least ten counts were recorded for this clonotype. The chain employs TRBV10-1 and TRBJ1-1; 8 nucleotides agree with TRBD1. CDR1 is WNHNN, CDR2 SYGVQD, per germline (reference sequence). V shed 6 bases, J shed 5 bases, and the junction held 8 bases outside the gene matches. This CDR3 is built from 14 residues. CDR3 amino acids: CASRTGAKETEAFF. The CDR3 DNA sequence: TGCGCCAGCAGGACAGGGGCCAAAGAAACTGAAGCTTTCTTT.

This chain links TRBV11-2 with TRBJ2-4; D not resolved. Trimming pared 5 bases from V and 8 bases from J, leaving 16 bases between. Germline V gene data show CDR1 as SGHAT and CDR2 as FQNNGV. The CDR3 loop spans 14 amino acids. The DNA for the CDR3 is TGTGCCAGCAGCCTAACAACTGGACCAGACATTCAGTACTTC. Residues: CASSLTTGPDIQYF.

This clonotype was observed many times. The CDR3 DNA reads as TGTGCCAGCAGTGAAGGCAGCTACGAGCAGTACTTC. Its translation: CASSEGSYEQYF. The V call is TRBV6-1, the J call TRBJ2-7; D is ambiguous. The V gene lost 1 base and the J gene lost 3 bases, with 4 bases spanning the gap. CDR1 and CDR2 from the germline V gene are MNHNS and SASEGT. This CDR3 is built from 12 residues.

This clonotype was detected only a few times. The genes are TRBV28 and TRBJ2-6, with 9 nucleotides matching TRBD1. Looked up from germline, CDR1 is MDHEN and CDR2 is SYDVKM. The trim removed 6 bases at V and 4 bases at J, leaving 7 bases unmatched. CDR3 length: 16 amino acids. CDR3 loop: CASRPQGARGANVLTF. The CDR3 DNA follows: TGTGCCAGCAGGCCACAGGGGGCGAGGGGGGCCAACGTCCTGACTTTC.

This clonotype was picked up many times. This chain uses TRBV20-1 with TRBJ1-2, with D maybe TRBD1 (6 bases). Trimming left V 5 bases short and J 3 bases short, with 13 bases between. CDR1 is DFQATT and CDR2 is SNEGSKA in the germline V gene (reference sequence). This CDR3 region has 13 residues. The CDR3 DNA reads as TGCAGTGCTCCCGTGGGGGGCGACTATGGCTACACCTTC. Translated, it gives CSAPVGGDYGYTF.

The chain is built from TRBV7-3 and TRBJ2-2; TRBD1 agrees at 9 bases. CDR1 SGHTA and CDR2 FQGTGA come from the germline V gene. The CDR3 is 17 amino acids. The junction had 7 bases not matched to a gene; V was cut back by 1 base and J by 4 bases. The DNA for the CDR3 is TGTGCCAGCAGCTTAAGGGTGTCGGACAGGGGCACCGGGGAGCTGTTTTTT. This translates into CASSLRVSDRGTGELFF.

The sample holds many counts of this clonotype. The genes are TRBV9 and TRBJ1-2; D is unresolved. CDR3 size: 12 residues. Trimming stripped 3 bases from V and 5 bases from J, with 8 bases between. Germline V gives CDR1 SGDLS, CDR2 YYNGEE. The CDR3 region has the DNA TGTGCCAGCAGCGGAAACATTTATGGCTACACCTTC. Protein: CASSGNIYGYTF.

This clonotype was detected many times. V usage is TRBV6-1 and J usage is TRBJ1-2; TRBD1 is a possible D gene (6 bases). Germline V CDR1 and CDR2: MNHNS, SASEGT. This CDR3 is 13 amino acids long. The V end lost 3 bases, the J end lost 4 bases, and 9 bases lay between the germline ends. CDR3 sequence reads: CASSDTGIYGYTF. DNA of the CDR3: TGTGCCAGCAGTGATACAGGGATCTATGGCTACACCTTC.

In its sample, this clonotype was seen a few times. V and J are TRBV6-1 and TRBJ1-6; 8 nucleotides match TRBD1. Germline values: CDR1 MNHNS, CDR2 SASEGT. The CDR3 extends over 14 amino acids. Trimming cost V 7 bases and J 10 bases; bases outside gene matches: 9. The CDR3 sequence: CASKRTRGLSPLHF. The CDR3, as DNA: TGTGCCAGCAAGAGAACCAGGGGGCTCTCACCCCTCCACTTT.

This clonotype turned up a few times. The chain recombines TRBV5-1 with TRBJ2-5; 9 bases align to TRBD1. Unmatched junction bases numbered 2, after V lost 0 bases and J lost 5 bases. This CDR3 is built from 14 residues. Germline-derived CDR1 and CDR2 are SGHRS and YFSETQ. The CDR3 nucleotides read TGCGCCAGCAGCTTGGGGACAGGGGTTGAGACCCAGTACTTC. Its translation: CASSLGTGVETQYF.

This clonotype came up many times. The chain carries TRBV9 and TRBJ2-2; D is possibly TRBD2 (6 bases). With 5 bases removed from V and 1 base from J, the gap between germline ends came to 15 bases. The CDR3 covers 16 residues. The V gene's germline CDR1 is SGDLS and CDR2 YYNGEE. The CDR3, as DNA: TGTGCCAGCAGGAGCGGAGGGAACGGGAACACCGGGGAGCTGTTTTTT. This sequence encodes CASRSGGNGNTGELFF.

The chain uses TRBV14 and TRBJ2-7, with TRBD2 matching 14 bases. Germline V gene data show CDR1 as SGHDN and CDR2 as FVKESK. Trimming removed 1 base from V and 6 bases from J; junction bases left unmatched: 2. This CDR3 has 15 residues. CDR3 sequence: CASSQGLAGGPEQYF. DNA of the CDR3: TGTGCCAGCAGCCAAGGACTAGCGGGGGGGCCCGAGCAGTACTTC.

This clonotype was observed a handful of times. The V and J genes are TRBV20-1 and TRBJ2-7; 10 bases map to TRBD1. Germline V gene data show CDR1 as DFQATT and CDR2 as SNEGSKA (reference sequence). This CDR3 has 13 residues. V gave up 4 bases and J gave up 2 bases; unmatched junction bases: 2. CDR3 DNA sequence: TGCAGTGCTAACGGACAGGGGGCCTACGAGCAGTACTTC. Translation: CSANGQGAYEQYF.

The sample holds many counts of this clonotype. CDR3 amino acids: CASSPRGARTEAFF. As DNA, the CDR3 is TGTGCCAGCAGCCCAAGGGGGGCGCGAACTGAAGCTTTCTTT. The chain is built from TRBV6-5 and TRBJ1-1, with a tentative D call TRBD1 (6 bases). With 6 bases removed from V and 5 bases from J, the gap between germline ends came to 16 bases. Germline V gene data show CDR1 as MNHEY and CDR2 as SVGAGI. This CDR3 is built from 14 residues.

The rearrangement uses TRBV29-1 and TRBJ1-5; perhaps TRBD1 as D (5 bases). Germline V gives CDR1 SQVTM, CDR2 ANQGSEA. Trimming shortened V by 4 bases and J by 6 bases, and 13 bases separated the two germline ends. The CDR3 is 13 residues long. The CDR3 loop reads CSVAVGDGQPQHF. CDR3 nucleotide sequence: TGCAGCGTTGCGGTTGGGGACGGTCAGCCCCAGCATTTT.

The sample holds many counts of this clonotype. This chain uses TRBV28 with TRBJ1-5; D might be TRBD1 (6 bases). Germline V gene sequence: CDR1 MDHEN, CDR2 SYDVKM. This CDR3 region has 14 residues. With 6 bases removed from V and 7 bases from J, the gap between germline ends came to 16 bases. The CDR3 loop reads CASRRQVGKQPQHF. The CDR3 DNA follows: TGTGCCAGCAGAAGACAGGTGGGAAAGCAGCCCCAGCATTTT.

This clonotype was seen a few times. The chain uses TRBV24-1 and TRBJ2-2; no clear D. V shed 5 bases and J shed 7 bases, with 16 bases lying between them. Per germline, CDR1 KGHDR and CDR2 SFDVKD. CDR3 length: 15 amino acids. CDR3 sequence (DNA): TGTGCCACCAGTGCCGTTGGGCAGCCTCGCGGGGAGCTGTTTTTT. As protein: CATSAVGQPRGELFF.

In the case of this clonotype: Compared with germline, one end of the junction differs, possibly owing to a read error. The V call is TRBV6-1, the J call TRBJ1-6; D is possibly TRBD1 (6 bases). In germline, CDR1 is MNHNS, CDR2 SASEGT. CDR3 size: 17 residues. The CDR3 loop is CANSPKRGSSYNSPLHF. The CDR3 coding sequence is TGTGCCAACAGTCCAAAGAGGGGGAGCTCCTATAATTCACCCCTCCACTTT.

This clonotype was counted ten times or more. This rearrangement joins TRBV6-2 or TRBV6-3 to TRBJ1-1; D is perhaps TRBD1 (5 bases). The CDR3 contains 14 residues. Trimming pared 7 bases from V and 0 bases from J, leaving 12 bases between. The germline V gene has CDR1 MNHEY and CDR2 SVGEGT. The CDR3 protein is CASTAGTLNTEAFF. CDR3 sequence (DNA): TGTGCCAGCACCGCAGGGACCCTGAACACTGAAGCTTTCTTT.

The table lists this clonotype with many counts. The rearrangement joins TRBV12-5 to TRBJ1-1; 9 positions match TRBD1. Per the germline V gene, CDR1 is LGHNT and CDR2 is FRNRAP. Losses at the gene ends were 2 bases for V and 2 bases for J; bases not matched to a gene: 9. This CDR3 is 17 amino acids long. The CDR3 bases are TGTGCTAGTGGTTTGACCCTAGGACAGGGGCGAAACACTGAAGCTTTCTTT. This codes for CASGLTLGQGRNTEAFF. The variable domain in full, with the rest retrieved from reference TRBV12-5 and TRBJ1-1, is DARVTQTPRHKVTEMGQEVTMRCQPILGHNTVFWYRQTMMQGLELLAYFRNRAPLDDSGMPKDRFSAEMPDATLATLKIQPSEPRDSAVYFCASGLTLGQGRNTEAFFGQGTRLTVV.

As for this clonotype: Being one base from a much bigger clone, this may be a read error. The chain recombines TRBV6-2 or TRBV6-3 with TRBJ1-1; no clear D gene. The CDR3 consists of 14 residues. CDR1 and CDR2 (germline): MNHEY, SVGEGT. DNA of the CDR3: TGTGCCAGCAGTTACTCGTTAATCGACACTGAAGCTGTCTTT. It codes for CASSYSLIDTEAVF.

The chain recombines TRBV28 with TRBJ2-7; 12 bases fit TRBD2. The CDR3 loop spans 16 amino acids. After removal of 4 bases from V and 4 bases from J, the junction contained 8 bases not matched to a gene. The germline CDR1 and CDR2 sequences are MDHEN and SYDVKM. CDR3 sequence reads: CASSSQTSGSGYEQYF. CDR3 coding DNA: TGTGCCAGCAGTTCCCAGACTAGCGGGAGTGGATACGAGCAGTACTTC.

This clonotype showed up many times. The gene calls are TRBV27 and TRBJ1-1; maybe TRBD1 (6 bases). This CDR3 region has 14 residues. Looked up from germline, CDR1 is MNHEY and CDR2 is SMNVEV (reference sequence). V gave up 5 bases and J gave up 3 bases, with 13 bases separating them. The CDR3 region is CASSVNREDTEAFF. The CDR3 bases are TGTGCCAGCAGTGTAAACAGGGAGGACACTGAAGCTTTCTTT.

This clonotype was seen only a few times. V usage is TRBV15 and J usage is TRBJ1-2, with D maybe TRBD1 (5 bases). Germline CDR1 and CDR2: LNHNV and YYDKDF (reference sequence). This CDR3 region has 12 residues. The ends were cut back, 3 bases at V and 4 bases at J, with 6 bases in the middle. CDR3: CATSSDSYGYTF. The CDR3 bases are TGTGCCACCAGCAGCGACAGCTATGGCTACACCTTC. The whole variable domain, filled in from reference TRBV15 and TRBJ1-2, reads DAMVIQNPRYQVTQFGKPVTLSCSQTLNHNVMYWYQQKSSQAPKLLFHYYDKDFNNEADTPDNFQSRRPNTSFCFLDIRSPGLGDTAMYLCATSSDSYGYTFGSGTRLTVV.

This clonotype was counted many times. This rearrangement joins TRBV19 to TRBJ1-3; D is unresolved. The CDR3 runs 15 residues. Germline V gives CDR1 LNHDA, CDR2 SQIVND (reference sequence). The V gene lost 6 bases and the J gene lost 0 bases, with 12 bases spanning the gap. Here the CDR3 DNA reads TGTGCCAGTAGAGTGGGGAGTTACTCTGGAAACACCATATATTTT. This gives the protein CASRVGSYSGNTIYF.

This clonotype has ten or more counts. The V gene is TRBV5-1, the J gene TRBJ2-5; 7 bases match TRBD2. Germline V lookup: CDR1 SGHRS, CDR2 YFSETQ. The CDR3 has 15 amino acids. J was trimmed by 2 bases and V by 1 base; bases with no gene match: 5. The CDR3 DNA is TGCGCCAGCAGCTTGCCAGCGGGGCGACAAGAGACCCAGTACTTC. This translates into CASSLPAGRQETQYF.

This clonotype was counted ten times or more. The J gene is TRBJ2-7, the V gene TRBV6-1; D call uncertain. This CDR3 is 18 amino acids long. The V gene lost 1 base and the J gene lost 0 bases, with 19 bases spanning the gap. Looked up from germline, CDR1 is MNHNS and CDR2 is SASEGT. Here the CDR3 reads CASSEDRTRTVSSYEQYF. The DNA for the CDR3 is TGTGCCAGCAGTGAAGATAGAACTCGGACGGTTAGCTCCTACGAGCAGTACTTC.

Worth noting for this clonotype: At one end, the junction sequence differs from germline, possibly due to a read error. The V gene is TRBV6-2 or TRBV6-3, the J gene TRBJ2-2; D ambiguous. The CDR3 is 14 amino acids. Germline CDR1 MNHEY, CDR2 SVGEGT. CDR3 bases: TGTGCCACCAGTGGCCCCCAGGAAACCGGGGAGCTGTTTTTT. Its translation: CATSGPQETGELFF.

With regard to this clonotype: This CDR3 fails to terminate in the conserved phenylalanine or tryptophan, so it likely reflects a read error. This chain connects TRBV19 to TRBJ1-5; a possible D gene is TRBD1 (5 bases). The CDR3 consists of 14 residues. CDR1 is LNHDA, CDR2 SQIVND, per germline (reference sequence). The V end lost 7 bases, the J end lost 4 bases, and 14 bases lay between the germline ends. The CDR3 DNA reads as TGTGCCAGTATGGGGGGACTCGCGAATCAGCCCCAGCATGTG. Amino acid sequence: CASMGGLANQPQHV.